Listed below are T cell receptor beta chains from one sample, sequenced in a study of shared clonotypes between healthy human individuals. Data came from immunoSEQ multiplex PCR; TCRdb stores just in-frame clones and leaves some out. This sample has some 2 million clones, with just under 95% found just once. Sequenced: naive CD8+ T cells sorted from blood. The receptors here all came from a man between 18 and 35 years old in good health. Each CDR3 is given without its conserved first and last residue. The listing skips clone size in some rows; elsewhere it reads once, few, many or a size class.

size,V,CDR3
-,TRBV4-1,ASSLRQGATHEQY
once,TRBV2,AINGRSSTEAF
-,TRBV11-1,ASSLAPRPSYNEQF
-,TRBV27,ASSSMGGVAVGGTQY
-,TRBV5-8,ASSWEMRGGNEQY
-,TRBV27,ASSLSMGSYEQY
once,TRBV27,ASGALETPQETQY
-,TRBV7-9,ASSLDRDDEQY
-,TRBV18,ASSPTYPSVSYNEQF
-,TRBV19,ASSVGLAYEQY
-,TRBV7-9,ASSLGSDNQPQH
-,TRBV7-2,ASSLDKYNEQF
-,TRBV10-2,ASSELTEQF
-,TRBV5-4,ASSLGGIQETQY
-,TRBV4-3,ASSQDWATGGEQY
-,TRBV6-1,ASSEFPIGVSYEQY
once,TRBV7-9,ASSLTTSPHYYEQY
-,TRBV7-9,ASSLYERETDGELF
-,TRBV28,ASSFHRSPSSSYEQY
-,TRBV7-2,ASSSSSAYTGELF
-,TRBV30,AWSGGDRGSGNTIY
-,TRBV7-2,ASSLYKARPPNEQF
-,TRBV28,ASRSQGASNQPQH
-,TRBV4-3,ASSQDPEGLAEAAKNIQY
-,TRBV2,ASSDGQIQETQY
-,TRBV4-1,ASSPGQGPNNEQF
-,TRBV5-4,ASRPWGVPDTQY
-,TRBV7-9,ASSLEGGSWSSYEQY
few,TRBV10-1,ASSDPGGPQH
once,TRBV2,ASSEAWTGGEYGYT
-,TRBV5-6,ASSFRATNEKLF
-,TRBV14,ASSQDIGVAGIFHNEQF
-,TRBV7-3,ASSPGPGTSPDTQY
-,TRBV7-9,ASSLDGWGNSVGGYT
-,TRBV29-1,SVSGQGESGYT
-,TRBV4-3,ASSQDFRQGIQPQH